The clone carrying this T cell receptor beta chain was recorded only once. The germline V gene encodes CDR1 GTSNPN and CDR2 SVGIG (reference sequence). The CDR3 is 13 residues long. The trim removed 3 bases at V and 4 bases at J, leaving 4 bases unmatched. Methods used by the authors: Amplification from reference gene primers served as the basis for estimated nucleated cell counts. Using immunoSEQ multiplex PCR, the repertoire was profiled, and TCRdb retains in-frame clones only, with some absent. V, J and clone size were drawn from that table, and D and trimming were deduced from the DNA. The sample has approximately 190,000 clones, roughly four fifths seen once. The sample is drawn from a study of blood T cell repertoires in COVID-19. Study-level background: Acute and convalescent COVID-19 specimens originated in the United States, Italy and Spain. The cDNA or gDNA used as material had been derived from T cells, B-cell-depleted T cells, or PBMCs.

The chain links TRBV30 to TRBJ1-1; TRBD1 matches at 8 bases. The sequenced material came from peripheral blood. The sequence derives from a woman aged 65 to 85 with active or convalescent COVID-19. For the CDR3, the DNA is TGTGCCTGGAGGCCGACAGGGGTCACTGAAGCTTTCTTT. Protein: CAWRPTGVTEAFF.